A single T cell receptor beta chain is shown here with its context. The data were taken from a study of tumor-infiltrating lymphocytes in localized non-small cell lung cancer. Looking at the study overall: Several tumor histologies, both smoking statuses, and some post-neoadjuvant chemotherapy samples were included. Each patient gave resected tumor and non-adjacent uninvolved lung tissue.

Looked up from germline, CDR1 is SGHNT and CDR2 is YENEEA. There are 13 residues in the CDR3. V was pared by 5 bases and J by 7 bases, with 12 bases between. Clones were read by immunoSEQ multiplex PCR, and TCRdb kept only the in-frame ones, dropping some. The sample has over 15,000 clones; about 75% are singletons. This TCR was recovered from a human donor with non-small cell lung cancer. The chain uses TRBV11-3 and TRBJ2-1; tentative D call: TRBD2 (6 bases). What was sequenced was lung tumor tissue. The CDR3 sequence: CASSKGLGNEQFF. The CDR3 bases are TGTGCCAGCAGCAAGGGACTCGGGAATGAGCAGTTCTTC.